This entry lists 29 T cell receptor beta chains sequenced from one sample in a study of shared clonotypes between healthy human individuals. Clones were sequenced by immunoSEQ multiplex PCR, and TCRdb holds only the in-frame ones, with some missing. The table shows some 1 million clones, with around 74% occurring only once. Source material: memory CD4+ T cells sorted from blood. Noted subset: CD45RA-negative fraction. The source of these receptors is a man younger than 35 in good health.

The chain links TRBV11-2 to TRBJ2-2; a possible D gene is TRBD1 (7 bases). The V and J ends lost 6 bases and 5 bases respectively, with 13 bases between them. The germline V gene has CDR1 SGHAT and CDR2 FQNNGV. The CDR3 contains 14 residues. The CDR3 DNA reads TGTGCCAGCAGTCGGAGGGGGCTTACCGGGGAGCTGTTTTTT. It translates to CASSRRGLTGELFF.

CDR3 protein: CASGGGVGTNYGYTF. The DNA for the CDR3 is TGTGCCAGCGGGGGTGGGGTAGGGACGAACTATGGCTACACCTTC. V is TRBV6-1 and J is TRBJ1-2; perhaps TRBD1 as D (5 bases). From germline, CDR1 is MNHNS and CDR2 SASEGT. The CDR3 extends over 15 amino acids. Trimming pared 8 bases from V and 2 bases from J, leaving 18 bases between.

This clone has at least ten counts. Other DNA variants within this sample encode the same CDR3. The chain is built from TRBV5-1 and TRBJ2-7; no firm D call. The CDR3 loop spans 14 amino acids. V lost 1 base and J lost 4, with 12 bases in between. Germline-derived CDR1 and CDR2 are SGHRS and YFSETQ. The CDR3 protein is CASSLYPGVYEQYF. Written as DNA, the CDR3 is TGCGCCAGCAGCTTGTATCCAGGAGTATACGAGCAGTACTTC.

The chain combines TRBV5-6 with TRBJ2-7; no reliable D call. Per the germline V gene, CDR1 is SGHDT and CDR2 is YYEEEE. V was trimmed by 0 bases and J by 3 bases, leaving 4 bases between them. The CDR3 loop spans 12 amino acids. Here the CDR3 reads CASSLAVYEQYF. CDR3 bases: TGTGCCAGCAGCTTGGCCGTCTACGAGCAGTACTTC.

This chain joins TRBV19 and TRBJ2-7; 12 nucleotides line up with TRBD2. This CDR3 is 14 amino acids long. Trimming took 5 bases from V and 4 from J; bases not matched to a gene: 3. Looked up from germline, CDR1 is LNHDA and CDR2 is SQIVND (reference sequence). Written as DNA, the CDR3 is TGTGCCAGTAGTCGGACTAGCGGGAAATACGAGCAGTACTTC. Amino acids: CASSRTSGKYEQYF.

The chain combines TRBV27 with TRBJ2-4; D is ambiguous. Per germline, CDR1 MNHEY and CDR2 SMNVEV (reference sequence). The V end lost 0 bases, the J end lost 6 bases, and 6 bases lay between the germline ends. This CDR3 spans 13 amino acids. CDR3 nucleotide sequence: TGTGCCAGCAGTTTATCGATGGGAAACATTCAGTACTTC. As protein: CASSLSMGNIQYF.

V usage is TRBV7-3 and J usage is TRBJ2-7; D possibly uses TRBD1 or TRBD2 (5 bases each). The CDR3 has 12 residues. Per germline, CDR1 SGHTA and CDR2 FQGTGA. Trimming cost V 7 bases and J 2 bases, with 9 bases left between them. This CDR3 is CASNGAPYEQYF. The CDR3 bases are TGTGCCAGCAACGGGGCTCCCTACGAGCAGTACTTC. Drawing the rest from reference TRBV7-3 and TRBJ2-7, the complete variable domain is GAGVSQTPSNKVTEKGKYVELRCDPISGHTALYWYRQSLGQGPEFLIYFQGTGAADDSGLPNDRFFAVRPEGSVSTLKIQRTERGDSAVYLCASNGAPYEQYFGPGTRLTVT.

The V gene is TRBV14, the J gene TRBJ2-7; D unclear. The CDR3 is 14 residues long. Trimming pared 1 base from V and 6 bases from J, leaving 13 bases between. Looked up from germline, CDR1 is SGHDN and CDR2 is FVKESK. The CDR3 sequence: CASSQVRIRSEQYF. CDR3 coding DNA: TGTGCCAGCAGCCAAGTTCGGATCAGGTCCGAGCAGTACTTC.

This clone was seen once. The rearrangement joins TRBV7-8 to TRBJ2-2; possibly TRBD2 for D (6 bases). This CDR3 region has 14 residues. V lost 4 bases and J 4 bases, leaving 10 bases between the germline ends. Per the germline V gene, CDR1 is SGHVS and CDR2 is FQNEAQ. CDR3 amino acids: CASSSGSSTGELFF. The CDR3 DNA follows: TGTGCCAGCAGCTCCGGGAGCTCCACCGGGGAGCTGTTTTTT. The variable domain in full, with the rest retrieved from reference TRBV7-8 and TRBJ2-2, is GAGVSQSPRYKVAKRGQDVALRCDPISGHVSLFWYQQALGQGPEFLTYFQNEAQLDKSGLPSDRFFAERPEGSVSTLKIQRTQQEDSAVYLCASSSGSSTGELFFGEGSRLTVL.

The chain recombines TRBV9 with TRBJ1-1; D remains unclear. Germline V gives CDR1 SGDLS, CDR2 YYNGEE. CDR3 size: 14 residues. V lost 1 base, J lost 3 bases, and 10 bases lay in between. CDR3 DNA sequence: TGTGCCAGCAGCGTAAAGGGAAGTGACACTGAAGCTTTCTTT. Its protein is CASSVKGSDTEAFF.

This chain uses TRBV7-2 with TRBJ2-1; the D is unclear. V lost 1 base to trimming and J lost 3 bases, with 7 bases between them. The CDR3 covers 14 residues. The V gene's germline CDR1 is SGHTA and CDR2 FQGNSA. In DNA, the CDR3 is TGTGCCAGCAGCTTAGACAAGCTCTACAATGAGCAGTTCTTC. Translating it yields CASSLDKLYNEQFF.

As to this clone: The same CDR3 can be traced to other DNA sequences in this sample. This chain connects TRBV7-9 to TRBJ2-7, with a possible D match to TRBD2 (6 bases). Germline values: CDR1 SEHNR, CDR2 FQNEAQ (reference sequence). The V end was cut by 1 base, the J end by 0 bases, with 7 bases between. The CDR3 loop spans 14 amino acids. The CDR3: CASSLVGSSYEQYF. The CDR3 DNA reads as TGTGCCAGCAGCTTAGTCGGGAGCTCCTACGAGCAGTACTTC. Full variable domain (missing parts from reference TRBV7-9 and TRBJ2-7): DTGVSQNPRHKITKRGQNVTFRCDPISEHNRLYWYRQTLGQGPEFLTYFQNEAQLEKSRLLSDRFSAERPKGSFSTLEIQRTEQGDSAMYLCASSLVGSSYEQYFGPGTRLTVT.

The chain combines TRBV6-1 with TRBJ1-1, with D possibly TRBD1 on 5 matching bases. The CDR3 totals 11 residues. Trimming took off 6 bases at V and 6 bases at J, with 8 bases between the two ends. Germline V gene sequence: CDR1 MNHNS, CDR2 SASEGT. CDR3 nucleotide sequence: TGTGCCAGCAGCGGGGGAGCTGAAGCTTTCTTT. This sequence encodes CASSGGAEAFF.

A few counts support this clone. The J gene is TRBJ2-5, the V gene TRBV7-2; D is perhaps TRBD2 (6 bases). Germline CDR1 SGHTA, CDR2 FQGNSA. The CDR3 extends over 15 amino acids. V lost 5 bases to trimming and J lost 5 bases, with 18 bases between them. CDR3 region: CASSPRRLEAETQYF. In nucleotides, the CDR3 is TGTGCCAGCAGCCCGAGAAGACTAGAGGCGGAGACCCAGTACTTC. The whole variable domain, filled in from reference TRBV7-2 and TRBJ2-5, reads GAGVSQSPSNKVTEKGKDVELRCDPISGHTALYWYRQSLGQGLEFLIYFQGNSAPDKSGLPSDRFSAERTGGSVSTLTIQRTQQEDSAVYLCASSPRRLEAETQYFGPGTRLLVL.

A single count supports this clone. The chain combines TRBV4-1 with TRBJ2-2, with 10 bases matching TRBD1. The germline gives CDR1 MGHRA, CDR2 YSYEKL. With 5 bases clipped from V and 4 bases from J, the junction kept 4 bases outside the gene matches. CDR3 length: 15 residues. Written as DNA, the CDR3 is TGCGCCAGCAGCGACCGGACAGGGGGCACCGGGGAGCTGTTTTTT. Protein: CASSDRTGGTGELFF.

A note on this clone: The junction departs from the called germline gene at one end, perhaps through a read error. The V gene is TRBV7-7, the J gene TRBJ2-5; no firm D call. The length of the CDR3 is 13 residues. In germline, CDR1 is SSHAT, CDR2 FNYEAQ (reference sequence). The CDR3 bases are TGTGCTAGCAGCCCAAGCCTACAAGAGACCCAGTACTTC. It specifies CASSPSLQETQYF. Looking up the rest from reference TRBV7-7 and TRBJ2-5 gives the full variable domain: GAGVSQSPRYKVTKRGQDVTLRCDPISSHATLYWYQQALGQGPEFLTYFNYEAQPDKSGLPSDRFSAERPEGSISTLTIQRTEQRDSAMYRCASSPSLQETQYFGPGTRLLVL.

The chain links TRBV14 to TRBJ2-1, with 7 bases that match TRBD1. The CDR3 runs to 12 residues. The germline V gene encodes CDR1 SGHDN and CDR2 FVKESK. The V segment lost 4 bases and the J segment 8 bases; nucleotides outside the gene matches: 2. CDR3 in amino acids: CASSRQGYEQFF. The CDR3 nucleotides are TGTGCCAGCAGCCGACAGGGATATGAGCAGTTCTTC.

The chain recombines TRBV7-8 with TRBJ2-7; 9 bases are a match to TRBD2. CDR1 and CDR2 from the germline V gene are SGHVS and FQNEAQ. V shed 3 bases and J 6 bases; nucleotides not matched to a gene: 6. CDR3 size: 14 residues. Written as DNA, the CDR3 is TGTGCCAGCAGCTTGCGGGAGGGCCGCAGCGAGCAGTACTTC. This encodes CASSLREGRSEQYF. The whole variable domain, remainder taken from reference TRBV7-8 and TRBJ2-7, is GAGVSQSPRYKVAKRGQDVALRCDPISGHVSLFWYQQALGQGPEFLTYFQNEAQLDKSGLPSDRFFAERPEGSVSTLKIQRTQQEDSAVYLCASSLREGRSEQYFGPGTRLTVT.

The gene calls are TRBV4-3 and TRBJ2-5, with D unclear. Trimming took off 1 base at V and 5 bases at J, with 8 bases between the two ends. The germline gives CDR1 LGHNA, CDR2 YSLEER. This CDR3 has 13 residues. CDR3 coding DNA: TGCGCCAGCAGCCAAGGGCCGTTGGAGACCCAGTACTTC. Protein product: CASSQGPLETQYF.

Note on this clone: This same CDR3 is encoded by further DNA sequences in the sample. V is TRBV5-1 and J is TRBJ1-5; D not certain. The CDR3 runs to 15 residues. Deletions cut 4 bases from V and 0 bases from J, with 11 bases between. CDR1 and CDR2 (germline): SGHRS, YFSETQ. This CDR3 is CASSLSGDSNQPQHF. CDR3 in DNA: TGCGCCAGCAGCCTAAGCGGGGATAGCAATCAGCCCCAGCATTTT.

The chain is built from TRBV9 and TRBJ1-6; unclear D gene. The CDR3 totals 15 residues. Trimming stripped 4 bases from V and 2 bases from J, with 10 bases between. Germline V gene sequence: CDR1 SGDLS, CDR2 YYNGEE. CDR3 nucleotide sequence: TGTGCCAGCAGCCCGCAACAAACCTATAATTCACCCCTCCACTTT. It specifies CASSPQQTYNSPLHF.

The chain links TRBV19 to TRBJ1-6; weak D call: TRBD1 (5 bases). V lost 7 bases and J 5 bases, leaving 12 bases between the germline ends. The CDR3 sequence is 14 residues long. CDR1 LNHDA and CDR2 SQIVND come from the germline V gene (reference sequence). CDR3 in amino acids: CASTRVRDNSPLHF. CDR3 in DNA: TGTGCCAGTACCAGGGTAAGGGATAATTCACCCCTCCACTTT.

J is TRBJ2-5 and V is TRBV10-3; tentatively, D is TRBD2 (7 bases). The CDR3 consists of 15 residues. The ends were cut back, 3 bases at V and 2 bases at J, with 13 bases in the middle. The germline gives CDR1 ENHRY, CDR2 SYGVKD. CDR3 bases: TGTGCCATCAGTGAAGGCGGGGGCCGACAAGAGACCCAGTACTTC. The encoded protein is CAISEGGGRQETQYF.

The chain couples TRBV5-4 to TRBJ2-7; 9 positions match TRBD2. The CDR3 runs to 18 residues. CDR1 is SGHNT, CDR2 YYREEE, per germline (reference sequence). With 3 bases clipped from V and 3 bases from J, the junction kept 16 bases outside the gene matches. CDR3 residues: CASSSCGVAGARDYEQYF. CDR3 DNA sequence: TGTGCCAGCAGCTCCTGCGGGGTAGCGGGAGCGAGGGACTACGAGCAGTACTTC.

The rearrangement links TRBV7-2 to TRBJ2-3, with 13 bases lining up with TRBD2. Trimming took 6 bases from V and 2 from J; bases not matched to a gene: 11. CDR1 and CDR2 (germline): SGHTA, FQGNSA. The CDR3 runs to 18 residues. As DNA, the CDR3 is TGTGCCAGCAGTCGTTTTGGGACTAGCGGGGCCTCCACAGATACGCAGTATTTT. It translates to CASSRFGTSGASTDTQYF.

This clone has at least ten counts. CDR3 amino acids: CASSIARAGTYEQYF. The CDR3 DNA follows: TGTGCCAGTAGTATAGCCCGGGCGGGGACCTACGAGCAGTACTTC. The chain is built from TRBV19 and TRBJ2-7, with D maybe TRBD2 (6 bases). CDR1 and CDR2 (germline): LNHDA, SQIVND (reference sequence). With 1 base removed from V and 2 bases from J, the gap between germline ends came to 12 bases. The CDR3 sequence is 15 residues long.

Of note for this clone: This same CDR3 is encoded by further DNA sequences in the sample. The chain links TRBV19 to TRBJ2-5; no reliable D call. CDR3 length equals 14 residues. Germline CDR1 LNHDA, CDR2 SQIVND (reference sequence). V was cut by 3 bases and J by 2 bases, with 10 bases left in between. The chain's CDR3 is CASSIGRLQETQYF. CDR3 DNA: TGTGCCAGTAGTATCGGCCGGTTGCAAGAGACCCAGTACTTC.

The chain has TRBV5-4 and TRBJ2-3; 9 nucleotides agree with TRBD1. The CDR3 extends over 17 amino acids. V was pared by 4 bases and J by 6 bases, with 15 bases of the junction left unmatched. CDR1 is SGHNT, CDR2 YYREEE, per germline (reference sequence). In DNA, the CDR3 is TGTGCCAGCAGCCTGGGACAGGGAATAGTCCCGGGGGATACGCAGTATTTT. Protein product: CASSLGQGIVPGDTQYF.

This rearrangement joins TRBV6-1 to TRBJ2-6; D may be TRBD2 (6 bases). CDR1 and CDR2 from the germline V gene are MNHNS and SASEGT. The V gene lost 2 bases and the J gene lost 2 bases, with 7 bases spanning the gap. The CDR3 is 15 amino acids. The chain's CDR3 is CASSEWGAGANVLTF. CDR3 DNA: TGTGCCAGCAGTGAATGGGGGGCTGGGGCCAACGTCCTGACTTTC.